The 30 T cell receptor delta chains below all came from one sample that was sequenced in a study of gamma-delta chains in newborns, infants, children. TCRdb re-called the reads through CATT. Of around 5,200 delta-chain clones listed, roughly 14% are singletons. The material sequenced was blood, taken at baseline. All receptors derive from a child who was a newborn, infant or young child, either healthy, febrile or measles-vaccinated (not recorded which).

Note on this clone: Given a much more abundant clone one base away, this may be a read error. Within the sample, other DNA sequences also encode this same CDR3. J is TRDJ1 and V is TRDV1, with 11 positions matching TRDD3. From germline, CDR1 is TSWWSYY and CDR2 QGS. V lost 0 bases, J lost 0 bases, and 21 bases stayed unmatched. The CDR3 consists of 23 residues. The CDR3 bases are TGTGCTCTTGGGGAACTTAGCCCTCCTTCTATGTACTGGGGGATAGCGTACACCGATAAACTCATCTTT. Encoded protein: CALGELSPPSMYWGIAYTDKLIF.

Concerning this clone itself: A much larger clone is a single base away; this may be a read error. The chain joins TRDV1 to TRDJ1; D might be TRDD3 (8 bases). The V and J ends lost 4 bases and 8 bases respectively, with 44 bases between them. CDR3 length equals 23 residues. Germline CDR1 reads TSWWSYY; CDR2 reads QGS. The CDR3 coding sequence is TGTGCTCTTGGGGGCGGTTATTCCTACGATTACTGGGGGCACGGATACGGCCGAGTGAAACTCATCTTT. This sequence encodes CALGGGYSYDYWGHGYGRVKLIF.

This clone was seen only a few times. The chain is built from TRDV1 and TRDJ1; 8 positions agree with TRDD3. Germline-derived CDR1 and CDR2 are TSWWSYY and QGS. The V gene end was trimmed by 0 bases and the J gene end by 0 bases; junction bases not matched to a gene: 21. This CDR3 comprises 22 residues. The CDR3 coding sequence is TGTGCTCTTGGGGAACTATACCTAACCTACTGGGGATACCTGAAGTACACCGATAAACTCATCTTT. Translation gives CALGELYLTYWGYLKYTDKLIF.

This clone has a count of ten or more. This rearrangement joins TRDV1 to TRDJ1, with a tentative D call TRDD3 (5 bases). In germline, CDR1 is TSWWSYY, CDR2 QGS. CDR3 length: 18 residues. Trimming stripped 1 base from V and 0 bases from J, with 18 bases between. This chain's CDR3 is CALGERIALGQYTDKLIF. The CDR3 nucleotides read TGTGCTCTTGGGGAACGTATAGCCCTGGGACAATACACCGATAAACTCATCTTT.

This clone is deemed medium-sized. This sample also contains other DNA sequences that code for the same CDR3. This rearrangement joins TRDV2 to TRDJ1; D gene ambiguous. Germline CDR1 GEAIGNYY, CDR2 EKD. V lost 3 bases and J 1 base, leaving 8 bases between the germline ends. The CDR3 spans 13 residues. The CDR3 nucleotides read TGTGCCTGTGACCCAATCCGCACCGATAAACTCATCTTT. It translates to CACDPIRTDKLIF.

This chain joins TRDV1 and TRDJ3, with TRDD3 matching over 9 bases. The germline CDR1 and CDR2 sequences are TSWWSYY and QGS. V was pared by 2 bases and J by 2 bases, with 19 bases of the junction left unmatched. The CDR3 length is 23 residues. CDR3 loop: CALGEFPPRGIHRVPWDTRQMFF. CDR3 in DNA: TGTGCTCTTGGGGAATTCCCCCCTCGGGGGATACATAGAGTTCCCTGGGACACCCGACAGATGTTTTTC.

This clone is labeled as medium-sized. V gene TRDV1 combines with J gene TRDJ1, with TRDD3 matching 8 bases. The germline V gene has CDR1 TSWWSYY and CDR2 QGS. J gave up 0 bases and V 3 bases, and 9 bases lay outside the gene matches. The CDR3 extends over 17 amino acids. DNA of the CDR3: TGTGCTCTTGGGGAGACCCACTGGGGGGATGACACCGATAAACTCATCTTT. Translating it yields CALGETHWGDDTDKLIF.

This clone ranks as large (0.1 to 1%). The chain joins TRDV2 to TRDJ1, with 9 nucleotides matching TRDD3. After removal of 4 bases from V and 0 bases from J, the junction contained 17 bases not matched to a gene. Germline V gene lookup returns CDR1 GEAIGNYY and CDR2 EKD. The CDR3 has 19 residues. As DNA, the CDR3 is TGTGCCTGTGATTCCCTACTGGGGGACCACTTACTTTACACCGATAAACTCATCTTT. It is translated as CACDSLLGDHLLYTDKLIF.

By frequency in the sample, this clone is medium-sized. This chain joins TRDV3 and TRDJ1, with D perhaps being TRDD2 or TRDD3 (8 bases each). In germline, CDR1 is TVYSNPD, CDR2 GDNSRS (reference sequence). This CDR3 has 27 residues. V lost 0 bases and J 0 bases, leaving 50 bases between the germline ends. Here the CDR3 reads CAFSIFLTTSYETYWGSIWGYTDKLIF. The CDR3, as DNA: TGTGCCTTTAGTATCTTCCTTACCACTTCCTACGAAACCTACTGGGGGTCTATCTGGGGGTACACCGATAAACTCATCTTT. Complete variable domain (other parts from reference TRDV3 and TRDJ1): CDKVTQSSPDQTVASGSEVVLLCTYDTVYSNPDLFWYRIRPDYSFQFVFYGDNSRSEGADFTQGRFSVKHILTQKAFHLVISPVRTEDSATYYCAFSIFLTTSYETYWGSIWGYTDKLIFGKGTRVTVEP.

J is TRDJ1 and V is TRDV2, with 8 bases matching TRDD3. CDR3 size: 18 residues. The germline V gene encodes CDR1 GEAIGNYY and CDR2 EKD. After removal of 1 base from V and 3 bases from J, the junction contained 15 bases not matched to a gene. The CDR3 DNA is TGTGCCTGTGACACGTTGGTGGGGGATGCGGAAGGGGCCGATAAACTCATCTTT. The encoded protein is CACDTLVGDAEGADKLIF.

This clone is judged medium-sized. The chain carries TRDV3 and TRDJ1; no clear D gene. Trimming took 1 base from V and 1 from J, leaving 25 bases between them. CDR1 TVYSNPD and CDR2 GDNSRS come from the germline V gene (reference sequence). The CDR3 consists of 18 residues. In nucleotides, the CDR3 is TGTGCCTTTACGATTGCGGGGCATCTACTACTCTTCACCGATAAACTCATCTTT. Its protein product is CAFTIAGHLLLFTDKLIF.

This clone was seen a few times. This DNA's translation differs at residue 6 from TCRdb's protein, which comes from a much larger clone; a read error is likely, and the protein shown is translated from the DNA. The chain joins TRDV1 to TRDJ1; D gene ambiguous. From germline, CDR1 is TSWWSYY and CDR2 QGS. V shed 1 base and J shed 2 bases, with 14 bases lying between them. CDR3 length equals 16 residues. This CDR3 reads CALGEPSKLWTDKLIF. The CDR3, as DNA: TGTGCTCTTGGGGAACCATCCAAGTTGTGGACCGATAAACTCATCTTT.

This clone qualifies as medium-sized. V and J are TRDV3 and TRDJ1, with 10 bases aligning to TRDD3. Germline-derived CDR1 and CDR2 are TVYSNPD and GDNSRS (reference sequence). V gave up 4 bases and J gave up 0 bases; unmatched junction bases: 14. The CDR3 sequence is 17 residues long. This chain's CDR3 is CASTMGDTVPNTDKLIF. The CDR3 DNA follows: TGTGCCTCTACTATGGGGGATACTGTCCCAAACACCGATAAACTCATCTTT.

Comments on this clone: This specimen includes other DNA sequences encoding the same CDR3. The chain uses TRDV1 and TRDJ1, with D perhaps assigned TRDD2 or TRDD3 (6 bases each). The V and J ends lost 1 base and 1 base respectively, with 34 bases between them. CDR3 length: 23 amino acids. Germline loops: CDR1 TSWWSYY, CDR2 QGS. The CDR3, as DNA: TGTGCTCTTGGGGAACCTGTACCTCTTCCTTGCTTAAGGGGAGGGGATTCCACCGATAAACTCATCTTT. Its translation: CALGEPVPLPCLRGGDSTDKLIF.

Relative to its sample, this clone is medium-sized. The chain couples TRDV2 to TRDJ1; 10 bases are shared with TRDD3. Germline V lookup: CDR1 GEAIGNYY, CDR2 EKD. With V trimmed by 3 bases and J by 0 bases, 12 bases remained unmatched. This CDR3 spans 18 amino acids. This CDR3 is CACDLIGGYLDYTDKLIF. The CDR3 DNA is TGTGCCTGTGACCTAATTGGGGGATACCTTGACTACACCGATAAACTCATCTTT.

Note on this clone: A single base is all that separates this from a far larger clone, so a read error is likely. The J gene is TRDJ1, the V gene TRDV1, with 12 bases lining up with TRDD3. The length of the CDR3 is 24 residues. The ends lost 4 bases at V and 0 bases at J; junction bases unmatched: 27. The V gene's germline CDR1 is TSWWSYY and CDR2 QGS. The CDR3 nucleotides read TGTGCTCTTGGGGGATCTTCCTACCCCGCTACTGGGGGATACCACGCCGTTAACACCGATAAACTCATCTTT. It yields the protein CALGGSSYPATGGYHAVNTDKLIF.

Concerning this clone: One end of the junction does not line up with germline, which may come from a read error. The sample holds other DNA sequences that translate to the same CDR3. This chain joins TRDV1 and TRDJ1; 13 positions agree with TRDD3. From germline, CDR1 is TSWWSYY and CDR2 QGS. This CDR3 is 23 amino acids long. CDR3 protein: CALGERRPRLYWGIRVFTDKLIF. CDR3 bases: TGCGCTCTTGGGGAACGTCGTCCTAGGCTGTACTGGGGGATACGCGTGTTCACCGATAAACTCATCTTT.

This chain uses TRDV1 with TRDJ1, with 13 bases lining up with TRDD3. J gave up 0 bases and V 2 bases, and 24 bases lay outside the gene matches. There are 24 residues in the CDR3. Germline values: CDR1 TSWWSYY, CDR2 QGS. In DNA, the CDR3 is TGTGCTCTTGGGGAAATAATTGTTAGGGGGCCTTACTGGGGGATACGCTCCTACACCGATAAACTCATCTTT. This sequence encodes CALGEIIVRGPYWGIRSYTDKLIF.

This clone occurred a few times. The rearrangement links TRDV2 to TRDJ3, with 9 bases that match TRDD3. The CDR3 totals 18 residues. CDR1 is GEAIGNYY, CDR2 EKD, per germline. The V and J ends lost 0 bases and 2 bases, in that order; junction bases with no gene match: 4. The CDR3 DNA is TGTGCCTGTGACACCGGGGGATACACGGCCTGGGACACCCGACAGATGTTTTTC. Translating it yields CACDTGGYTAWDTRQMFF.

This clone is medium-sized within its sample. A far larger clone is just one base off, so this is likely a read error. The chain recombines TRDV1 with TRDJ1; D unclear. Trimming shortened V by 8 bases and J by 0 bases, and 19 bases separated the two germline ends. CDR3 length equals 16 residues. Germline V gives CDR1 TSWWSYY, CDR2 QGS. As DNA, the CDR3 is TGTGCTCTTAAATGGCTCCCACGCCTTAACACCGATAAACTCATCTTT. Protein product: CALKWLPRLNTDKLIF.

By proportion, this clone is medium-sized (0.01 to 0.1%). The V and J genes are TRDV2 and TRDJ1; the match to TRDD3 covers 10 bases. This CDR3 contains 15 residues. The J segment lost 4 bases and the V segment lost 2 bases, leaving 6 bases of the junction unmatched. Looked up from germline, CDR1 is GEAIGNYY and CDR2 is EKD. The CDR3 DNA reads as TGTGCCTGTGACAGGCTGGGGGATATGATCGATAAACTCATCTTT. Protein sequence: CACDRLGDMIDKLIF.

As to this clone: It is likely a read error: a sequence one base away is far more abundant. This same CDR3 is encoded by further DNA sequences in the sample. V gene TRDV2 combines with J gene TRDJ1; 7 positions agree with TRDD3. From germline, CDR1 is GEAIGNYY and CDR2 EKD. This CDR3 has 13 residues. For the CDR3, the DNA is TGTGCCTGCGACACCTGGGGGTCCGATAAACTCATCTTT. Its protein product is CACDTWGSDKLIF.

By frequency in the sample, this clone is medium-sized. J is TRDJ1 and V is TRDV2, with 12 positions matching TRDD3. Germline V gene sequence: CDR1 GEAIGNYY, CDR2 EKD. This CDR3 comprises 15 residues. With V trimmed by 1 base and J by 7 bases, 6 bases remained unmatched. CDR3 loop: CACDTLGDTTAKLIF. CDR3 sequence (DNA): TGTGCCTGTGACACTCTGGGGGATACGACAGCTAAACTCATCTTT.

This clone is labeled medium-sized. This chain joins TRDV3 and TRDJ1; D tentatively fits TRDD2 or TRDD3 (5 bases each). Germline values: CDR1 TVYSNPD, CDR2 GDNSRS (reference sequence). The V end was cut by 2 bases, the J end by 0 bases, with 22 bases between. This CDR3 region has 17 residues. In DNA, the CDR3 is TGTGCCTTTCCTACAATGAGGCTGGGAAAGTACACCGATAAACTCATCTTT. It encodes CAFPTMRLGKYTDKLIF.

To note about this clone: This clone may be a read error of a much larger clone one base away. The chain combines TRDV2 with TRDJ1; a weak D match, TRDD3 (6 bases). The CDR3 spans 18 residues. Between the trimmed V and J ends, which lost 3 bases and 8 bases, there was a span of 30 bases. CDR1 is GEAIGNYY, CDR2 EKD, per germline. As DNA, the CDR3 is TGTGCCTGTGACCCCTTAGCTGGTACTGGAGGATACACCCCAAAACTCATCTTT. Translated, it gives CACDPLAGTGGYTPKLIF.

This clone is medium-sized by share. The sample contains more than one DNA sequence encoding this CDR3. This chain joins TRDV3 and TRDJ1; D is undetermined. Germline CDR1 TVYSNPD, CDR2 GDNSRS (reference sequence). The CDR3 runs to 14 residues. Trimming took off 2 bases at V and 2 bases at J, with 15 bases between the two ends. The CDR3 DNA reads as TGTGCCTTTCAGGCTCAGGGACCTACCGATAAACTCATCTTT. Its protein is CAFQAQGPTDKLIF.

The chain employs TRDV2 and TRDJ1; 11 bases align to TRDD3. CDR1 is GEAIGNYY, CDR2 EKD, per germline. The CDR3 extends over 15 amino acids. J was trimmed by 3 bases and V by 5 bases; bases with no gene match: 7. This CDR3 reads CACVPLGDKADKLIF. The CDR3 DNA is TGTGCCTGTGTCCCACTGGGGGATAAAGCCGATAAACTCATCTTT.

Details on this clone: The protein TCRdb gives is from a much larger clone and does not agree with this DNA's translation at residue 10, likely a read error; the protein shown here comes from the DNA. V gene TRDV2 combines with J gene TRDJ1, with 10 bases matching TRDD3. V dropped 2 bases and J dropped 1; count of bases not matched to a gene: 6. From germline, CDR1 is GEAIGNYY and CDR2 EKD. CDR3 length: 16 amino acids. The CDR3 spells CACDNLLGDRTDKLIF. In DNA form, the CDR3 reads TGTGCCTGTGACAACTTACTGGGGGATCGCACCGATAAACTCATCTTT.

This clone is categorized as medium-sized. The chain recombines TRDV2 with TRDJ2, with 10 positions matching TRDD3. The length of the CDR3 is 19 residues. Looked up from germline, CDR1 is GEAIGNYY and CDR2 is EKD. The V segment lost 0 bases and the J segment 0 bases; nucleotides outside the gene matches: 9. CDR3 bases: TGTGCCTGTGACACCATTGGCGGTACTGGGGGATCTTTGACAGCACAACTCTTCTTT. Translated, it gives CACDTIGGTGGSLTAQLFF.

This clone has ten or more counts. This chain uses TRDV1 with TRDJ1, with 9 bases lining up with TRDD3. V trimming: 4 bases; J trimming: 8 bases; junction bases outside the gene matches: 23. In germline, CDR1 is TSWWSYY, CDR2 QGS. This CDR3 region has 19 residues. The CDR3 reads CALGAFFLPLVGDRLKLIF. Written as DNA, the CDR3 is TGTGCTCTTGGGGCGTTCTTCCTCCCGTTGGTGGGGGATAGGCTCAAACTCATCTTT.